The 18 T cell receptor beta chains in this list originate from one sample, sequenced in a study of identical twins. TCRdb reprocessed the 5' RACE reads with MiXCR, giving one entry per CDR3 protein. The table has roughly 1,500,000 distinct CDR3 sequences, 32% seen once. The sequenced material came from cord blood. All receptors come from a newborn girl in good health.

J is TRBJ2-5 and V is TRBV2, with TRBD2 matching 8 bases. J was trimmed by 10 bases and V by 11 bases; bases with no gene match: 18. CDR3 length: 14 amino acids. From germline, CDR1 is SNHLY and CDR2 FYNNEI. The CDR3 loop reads CAVLGTSQFSSQYF. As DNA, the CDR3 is TGTGCCGTCCTCGGGACTAGTCAATTTTCGAGCCAGTACTTC. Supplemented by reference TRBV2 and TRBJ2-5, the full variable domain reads EPEVTQTPSHQVTQMGQEVILRCVPISNHLYFYWYRQILGQKVEFLVSFYNNEISEKSEIFDDQFSVERPDGSNFTLKIRSTKLEDSAMYFCAVLGTSQFSSQYFGPGTRLLVL.

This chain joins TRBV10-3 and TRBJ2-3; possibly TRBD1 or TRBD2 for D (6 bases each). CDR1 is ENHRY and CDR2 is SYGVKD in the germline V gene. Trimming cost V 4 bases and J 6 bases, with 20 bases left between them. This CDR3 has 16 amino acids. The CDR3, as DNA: TGTGCCATCAGTGTAGGCGGGACCGCCACAGGGGATACGCAGTATTTT. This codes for CAISVGGTATGDTQYF.

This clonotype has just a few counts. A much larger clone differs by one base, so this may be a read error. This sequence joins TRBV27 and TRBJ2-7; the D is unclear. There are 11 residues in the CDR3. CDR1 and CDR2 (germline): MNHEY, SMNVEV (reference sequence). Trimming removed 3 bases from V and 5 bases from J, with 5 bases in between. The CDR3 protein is CASSFHHEQYF. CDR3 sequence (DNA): TGTGCCAGCAGTTTTCACCACGAGCAGTACTTC.

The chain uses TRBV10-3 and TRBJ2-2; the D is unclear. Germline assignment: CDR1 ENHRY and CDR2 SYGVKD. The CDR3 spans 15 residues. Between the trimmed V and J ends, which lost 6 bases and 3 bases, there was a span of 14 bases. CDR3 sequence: CAIRSGAEYTGELFF. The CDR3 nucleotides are TGTGCCATCAGATCGGGCGCGGAGTACACCGGGGAGCTGTTTTTT.

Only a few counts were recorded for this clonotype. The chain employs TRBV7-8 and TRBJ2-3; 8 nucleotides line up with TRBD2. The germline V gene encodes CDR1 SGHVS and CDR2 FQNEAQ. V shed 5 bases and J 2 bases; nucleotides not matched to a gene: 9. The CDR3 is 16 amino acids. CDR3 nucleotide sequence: TGTGCCAGCAGCCCAGTGAGACTAGCGTCCACAGATACGCAGTATTTT. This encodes CASSPVRLASTDTQYF.

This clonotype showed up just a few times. The CDR3 bases are TGTGCCAGCAGTTTAATCGGACAGGGGAACACTGAAGCTTTCTTT. It specifies CASSLIGQGNTEAFF. This rearrangement joins TRBV12-3 or TRBV12-4 to TRBJ1-1; 8 bases match TRBD1. Trimming took 2 bases from V and 1 from J; bases not matched to a gene: 3. The CDR3 runs to 15 residues.

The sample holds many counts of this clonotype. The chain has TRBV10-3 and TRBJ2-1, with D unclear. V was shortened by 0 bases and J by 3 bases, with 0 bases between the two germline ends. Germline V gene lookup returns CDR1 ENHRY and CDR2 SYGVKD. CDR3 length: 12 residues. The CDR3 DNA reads TGTGCCATCAGTGAGTCCTACAATGAGCAGTTCTTC. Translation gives CAISESYNEQFF.

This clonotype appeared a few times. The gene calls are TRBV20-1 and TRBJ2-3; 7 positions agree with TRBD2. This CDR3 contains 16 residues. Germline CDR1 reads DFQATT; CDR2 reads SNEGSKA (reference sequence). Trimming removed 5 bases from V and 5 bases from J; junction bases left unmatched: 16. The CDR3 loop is CSAARLALRWEDTQYF. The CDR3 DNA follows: TGCAGTGCTGCCAGACTAGCCCTAAGGTGGGAAGATACGCAGTATTTT.

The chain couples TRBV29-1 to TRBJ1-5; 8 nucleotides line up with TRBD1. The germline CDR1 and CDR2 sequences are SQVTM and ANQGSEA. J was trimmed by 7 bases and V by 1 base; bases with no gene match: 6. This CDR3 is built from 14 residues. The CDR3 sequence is CSVEVGDRGQPQHF. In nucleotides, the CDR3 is TGCAGCGTTGAAGTAGGAGACAGGGGCCAGCCCCAGCATTTT.

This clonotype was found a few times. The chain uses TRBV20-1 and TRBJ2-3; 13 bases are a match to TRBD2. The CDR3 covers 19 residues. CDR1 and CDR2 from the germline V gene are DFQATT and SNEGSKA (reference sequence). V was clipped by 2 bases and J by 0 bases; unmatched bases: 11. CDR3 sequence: CSARRSGLAGAISTDTQYF. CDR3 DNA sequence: TGCAGTGCTAGACGCTCAGGACTAGCGGGGGCTATTAGCACAGATACGCAGTATTTT.

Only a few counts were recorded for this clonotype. The CDR3 loop reads CASSQSGRALYDNEQFF. The CDR3 region has the DNA TGTGCCAGCAGCCAAAGCGGGAGGGCCTTATACGACAATGAGCAGTTCTTC. The V gene is TRBV3-1, the J gene TRBJ2-1; TRBD2 aligns across 10 bases. CDR1 is LGHDT and CDR2 is YNNKEL in the germline V gene (reference sequence). This CDR3 is built from 17 residues. The V segment lost 2 bases and the J segment 5 bases; nucleotides outside the gene matches: 9.

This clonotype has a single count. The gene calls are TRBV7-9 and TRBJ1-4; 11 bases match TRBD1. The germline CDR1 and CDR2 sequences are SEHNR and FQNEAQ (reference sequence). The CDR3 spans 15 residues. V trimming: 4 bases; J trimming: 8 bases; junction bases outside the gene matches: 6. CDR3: CASSSRDRGYEKLFF. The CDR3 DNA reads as TGTGCCAGCAGCTCACGGGACAGGGGGTACGAAAAACTGTTTTTT.

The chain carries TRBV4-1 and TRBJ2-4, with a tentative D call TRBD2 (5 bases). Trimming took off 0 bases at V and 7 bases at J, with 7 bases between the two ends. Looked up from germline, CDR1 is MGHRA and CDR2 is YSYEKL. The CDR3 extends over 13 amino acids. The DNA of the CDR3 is TGCGCCAGCAGCCAAGATACGGGGAACATTCAGTACTTC. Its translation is CASSQDTGNIQYF.

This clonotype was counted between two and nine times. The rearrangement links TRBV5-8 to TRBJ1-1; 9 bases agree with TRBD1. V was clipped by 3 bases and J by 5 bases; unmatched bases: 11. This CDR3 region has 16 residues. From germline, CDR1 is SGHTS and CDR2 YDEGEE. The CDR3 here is CASSSWTGVMVTEAFF. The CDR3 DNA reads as TGTGCCAGCAGCTCCTGGACAGGGGTTATGGTAACTGAAGCTTTCTTT.

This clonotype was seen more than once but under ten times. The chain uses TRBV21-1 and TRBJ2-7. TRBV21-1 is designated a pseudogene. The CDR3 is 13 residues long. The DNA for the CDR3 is TGTGCCAGCAGCAAAGCAAACTCCTACGAGCAGTACTTC. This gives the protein CASSKANSYEQYF.

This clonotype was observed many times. CDR3 sequence: CASSIYTF. DNA for the CDR3: TGTGCCAGCAGCATCTACACCTTC. The J gene is TRBJ1-2, the V gene TRBV7-9, with D unclear. V was cut by 5 bases and J by 10 bases, with 2 bases left in between. The CDR3 runs 8 residues. Germline assignment: CDR1 SEHNR and CDR2 FQNEAQ (reference sequence).

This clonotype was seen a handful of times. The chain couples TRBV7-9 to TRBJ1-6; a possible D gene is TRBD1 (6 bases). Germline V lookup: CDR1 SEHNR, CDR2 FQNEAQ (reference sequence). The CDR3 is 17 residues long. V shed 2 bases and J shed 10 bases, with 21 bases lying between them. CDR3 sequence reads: CASSLTAYREGGSPLHF. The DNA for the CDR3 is TGTGCCAGCAGCTTAACCGCTTACAGGGAAGGAGGCTCACCCCTCCACTTT.

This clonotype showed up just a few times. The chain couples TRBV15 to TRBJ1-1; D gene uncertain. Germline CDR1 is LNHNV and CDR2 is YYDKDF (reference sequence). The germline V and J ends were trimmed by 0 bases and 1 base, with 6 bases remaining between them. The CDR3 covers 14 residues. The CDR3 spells CATSRDRTNTEAFF. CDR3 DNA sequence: TGTGCCACCAGCAGAGATCGTACGAACACTGAAGCTTTCTTT. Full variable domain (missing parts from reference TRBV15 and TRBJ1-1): DAMVIQNPRYQVTQFGKPVTLSCSQTLNHNVMYWYQQKSSQAPKLLFHYYDKDFNNEADTPDNFQSRRPNTSFCFLDIRSPGLGDTAMYLCATSRDRTNTEAFFGQGTRLTVV.